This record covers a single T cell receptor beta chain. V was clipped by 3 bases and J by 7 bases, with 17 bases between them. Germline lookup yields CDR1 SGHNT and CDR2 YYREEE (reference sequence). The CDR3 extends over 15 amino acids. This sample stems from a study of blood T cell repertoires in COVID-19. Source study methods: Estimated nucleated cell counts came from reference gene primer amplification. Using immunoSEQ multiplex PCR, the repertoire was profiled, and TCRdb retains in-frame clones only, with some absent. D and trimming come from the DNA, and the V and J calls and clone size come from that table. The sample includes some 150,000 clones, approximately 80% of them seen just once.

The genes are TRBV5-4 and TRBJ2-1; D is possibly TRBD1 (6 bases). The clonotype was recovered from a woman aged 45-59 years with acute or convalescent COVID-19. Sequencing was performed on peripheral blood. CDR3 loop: CASSYGQFLGNEQFF. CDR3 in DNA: TGTGCCAGCAGCTACGGACAGTTCCTGGGAAATGAGCAGTTCTTC. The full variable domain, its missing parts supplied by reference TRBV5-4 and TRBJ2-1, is ETGVTQSPTHLIKTRGQQVTLRCSSQSGHNTVSWYQQALGQGPQFIFQYYREEENGRGNFPPRFSGLQFPNYSSELNVNALELDDSALYLCASSYGQFLGNEQFFGPGTRLTVL.